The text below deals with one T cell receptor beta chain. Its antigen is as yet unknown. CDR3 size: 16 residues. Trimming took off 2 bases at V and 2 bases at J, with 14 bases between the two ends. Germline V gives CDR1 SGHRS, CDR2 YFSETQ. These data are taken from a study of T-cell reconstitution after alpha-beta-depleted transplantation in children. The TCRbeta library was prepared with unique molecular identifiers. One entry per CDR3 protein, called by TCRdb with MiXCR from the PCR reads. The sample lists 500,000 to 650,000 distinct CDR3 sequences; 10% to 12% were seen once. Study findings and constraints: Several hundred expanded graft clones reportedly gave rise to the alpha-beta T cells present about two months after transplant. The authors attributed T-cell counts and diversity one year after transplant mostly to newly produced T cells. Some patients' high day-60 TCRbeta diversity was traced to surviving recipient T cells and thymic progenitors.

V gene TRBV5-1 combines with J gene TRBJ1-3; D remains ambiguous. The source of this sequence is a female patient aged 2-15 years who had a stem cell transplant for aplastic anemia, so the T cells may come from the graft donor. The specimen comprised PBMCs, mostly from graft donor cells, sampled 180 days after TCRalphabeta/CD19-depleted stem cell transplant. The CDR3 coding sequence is TGCGCCAGCAGCTTATCAACGGTGAACCCTGGAAACACCATATATTTT. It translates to CASSLSTVNPGNTIYF.